This T cell receptor (beta chain) was sequenced for a study of human T cells and chemical hapten exposure. Across the study: There were per-sample TCR yield variations, arising mainly from small pooled library volume differences. Findings of the study overall: Among TCRs, those above 1 in 1000 frequency were unaffected by DPC sensitization.

The library gave individual cDNA molecules unique molecular identifiers. Per the authors' pipeline: Across samples, TCR counts had a median of approximately 100,000 and ranged from roughly 23,224 to 750,000. MiXCR was run by TCRdb on the reads, yielding one entry per CDR3 protein. TCRdb, not the original authors, processed these V and J calls. The data hold around 120,000 distinct CDR3 sequences, with about 7.7% observed a single time. A remark on this clonotype: The antigen is unknown.

Total RNA was isolated from whole blood that had not been fractionated. The junction had 6 bases not matched to a gene; V was cut back by 4 bases and J by 7 bases. CDR3 length: 14 residues. The V and J genes are TRBV12-3 or TRBV12-4 and TRBJ2-1; 8 bases agree with TRBD2. The receptor comes from a human donor in good health. Some clones in this sample may be carry-over from other donors' samples. The specimen was whole blood. Written as DNA, the CDR3 is TGTGCCAGCAGTTACGGGGGGGCGGGGAATGAGCAGTTCTTC. Encoded protein: CASSYGGAGNEQFF.